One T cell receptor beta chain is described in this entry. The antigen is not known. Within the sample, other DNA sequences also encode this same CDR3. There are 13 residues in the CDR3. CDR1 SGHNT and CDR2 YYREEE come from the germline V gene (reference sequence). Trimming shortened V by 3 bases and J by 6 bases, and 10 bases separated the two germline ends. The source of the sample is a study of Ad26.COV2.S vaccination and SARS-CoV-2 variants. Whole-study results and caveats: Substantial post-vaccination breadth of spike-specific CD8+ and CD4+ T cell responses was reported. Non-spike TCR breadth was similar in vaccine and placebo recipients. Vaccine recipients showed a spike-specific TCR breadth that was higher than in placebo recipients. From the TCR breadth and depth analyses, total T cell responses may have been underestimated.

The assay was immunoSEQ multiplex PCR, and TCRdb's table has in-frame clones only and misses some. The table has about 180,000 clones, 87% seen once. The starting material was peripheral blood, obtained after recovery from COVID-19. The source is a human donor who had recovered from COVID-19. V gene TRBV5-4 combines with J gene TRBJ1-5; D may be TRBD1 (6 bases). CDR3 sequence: CASSSQGGQPQHF. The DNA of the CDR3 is TGTGCCAGCAGCTCACAGGGAGGTCAGCCCCAGCATTTT.